This T cell receptor beta chain appears in the sequencing data of a study of spatial heterogeneity in lung cancer. Study information: Alpha-chain sequences were consistently detected in smaller numbers than beta-chain sequences.

The sample's time point: sample taken at primary tumor resection. Unsorted whole RNA of tumor, nontumor lung or frozen PBMC was sequenced. MiXCR, run by TCRdb on the 5' RACE reads, gives a single entry per CDR3 protein. The sample shows tens of thousands of distinct CDR3 sequences, roughly 12% of them seen only once. This CDR3 region has 12 residues. The V end lost 4 bases, the J end lost 1 base, and 5 bases lay between the germline ends. Per germline, CDR1 SGHNT and CDR2 YYREEE (reference sequence). Only a few counts were recorded for this clonotype. The material was PBMCs, obtained at surgery. This clonotype was sampled from a male donor with early-stage non-small cell lung cancer. The V gene is TRBV5-4, the J gene TRBJ2-5; no clear D. CDR3 bases: TGTGCCAGCAGCCTCCCCCAAGAGACCCAGTACTTC. It translates to CASSLPQETQYF.